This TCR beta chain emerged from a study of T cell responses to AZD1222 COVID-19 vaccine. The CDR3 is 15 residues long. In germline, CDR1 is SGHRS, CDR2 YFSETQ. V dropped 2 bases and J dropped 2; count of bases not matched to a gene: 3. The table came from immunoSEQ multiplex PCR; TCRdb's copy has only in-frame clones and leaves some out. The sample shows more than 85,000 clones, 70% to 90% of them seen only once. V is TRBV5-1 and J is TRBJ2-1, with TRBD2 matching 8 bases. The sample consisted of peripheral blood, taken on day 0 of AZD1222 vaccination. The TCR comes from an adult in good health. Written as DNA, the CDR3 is TGCGCCAGCAGCTTAGCGGGGGTGACCTACAATGAGCAGTTCTTC. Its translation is CASSLAGVTYNEQFF.